What follows describes a single T cell receptor beta chain. This table comes from immunoSEQ multiplex PCR, and its TCRdb copy is limited to in-frame clones, with some not included. Altogether some 25,000 clones are present, roughly 89% being singletons, with the ten largest covering 2% to 2.5%. The CDR3 is 13 residues long. Trimming removed 2 bases from V and 6 bases from J, with 11 bases in between. Germline V gene sequence: CDR1 SGHRS, CDR2 YFSETQ. The data were obtained in a study of tissue T cells after allogeneic stem cell transplantation. The overall study: Graft-versus-host disease patients received grafts, four unmodified and three CD34-selected to deplete T cells.

The sequenced sample was blood, obtained before transplantation. The chain recombines TRBV5-1 with TRBJ2-5; D is uncertain. The clonotype was recovered from a male donor older than 55 who later had graft-versus-host disease after an allogeneic stem cell transplant. Written as DNA, the CDR3 is TGCGCCAGCAGCTTAGTTGGTTCGAAGACCCAGTACTTC. Its translation is CASSLVGSKTQYF.